This T cell receptor (beta chain) was recorded in a study of T-cell reconstitution after alpha-beta-depleted transplantation in children. The CDR3 length is 13 residues. Trimming left V 6 bases short and J 3 bases short, with 9 bases between. Unique molecular identifiers were incorporated into the prepared TCRbeta library. From the PCR reads, TCRdb called clonotypes with MiXCR, one entry per CDR3 protein. The profile shows some 290,000 distinct CDR3 sequences, 9.9% of them singletons. Material: PBMCs from the stem cell graft donor, obtained from the stem cell graft. The receptor was isolated from a human donor who donated a stem cell graft to a child with SCID. The chain links TRBV12-3 or TRBV12-4 to TRBJ1-5; no clear D gene. The CDR3 nucleotides are TGTGCCAGCAGAACCGGGCACAATCAGCCCCAGCATTTT. Amino acid sequence: CASRTGHNQPQHF.